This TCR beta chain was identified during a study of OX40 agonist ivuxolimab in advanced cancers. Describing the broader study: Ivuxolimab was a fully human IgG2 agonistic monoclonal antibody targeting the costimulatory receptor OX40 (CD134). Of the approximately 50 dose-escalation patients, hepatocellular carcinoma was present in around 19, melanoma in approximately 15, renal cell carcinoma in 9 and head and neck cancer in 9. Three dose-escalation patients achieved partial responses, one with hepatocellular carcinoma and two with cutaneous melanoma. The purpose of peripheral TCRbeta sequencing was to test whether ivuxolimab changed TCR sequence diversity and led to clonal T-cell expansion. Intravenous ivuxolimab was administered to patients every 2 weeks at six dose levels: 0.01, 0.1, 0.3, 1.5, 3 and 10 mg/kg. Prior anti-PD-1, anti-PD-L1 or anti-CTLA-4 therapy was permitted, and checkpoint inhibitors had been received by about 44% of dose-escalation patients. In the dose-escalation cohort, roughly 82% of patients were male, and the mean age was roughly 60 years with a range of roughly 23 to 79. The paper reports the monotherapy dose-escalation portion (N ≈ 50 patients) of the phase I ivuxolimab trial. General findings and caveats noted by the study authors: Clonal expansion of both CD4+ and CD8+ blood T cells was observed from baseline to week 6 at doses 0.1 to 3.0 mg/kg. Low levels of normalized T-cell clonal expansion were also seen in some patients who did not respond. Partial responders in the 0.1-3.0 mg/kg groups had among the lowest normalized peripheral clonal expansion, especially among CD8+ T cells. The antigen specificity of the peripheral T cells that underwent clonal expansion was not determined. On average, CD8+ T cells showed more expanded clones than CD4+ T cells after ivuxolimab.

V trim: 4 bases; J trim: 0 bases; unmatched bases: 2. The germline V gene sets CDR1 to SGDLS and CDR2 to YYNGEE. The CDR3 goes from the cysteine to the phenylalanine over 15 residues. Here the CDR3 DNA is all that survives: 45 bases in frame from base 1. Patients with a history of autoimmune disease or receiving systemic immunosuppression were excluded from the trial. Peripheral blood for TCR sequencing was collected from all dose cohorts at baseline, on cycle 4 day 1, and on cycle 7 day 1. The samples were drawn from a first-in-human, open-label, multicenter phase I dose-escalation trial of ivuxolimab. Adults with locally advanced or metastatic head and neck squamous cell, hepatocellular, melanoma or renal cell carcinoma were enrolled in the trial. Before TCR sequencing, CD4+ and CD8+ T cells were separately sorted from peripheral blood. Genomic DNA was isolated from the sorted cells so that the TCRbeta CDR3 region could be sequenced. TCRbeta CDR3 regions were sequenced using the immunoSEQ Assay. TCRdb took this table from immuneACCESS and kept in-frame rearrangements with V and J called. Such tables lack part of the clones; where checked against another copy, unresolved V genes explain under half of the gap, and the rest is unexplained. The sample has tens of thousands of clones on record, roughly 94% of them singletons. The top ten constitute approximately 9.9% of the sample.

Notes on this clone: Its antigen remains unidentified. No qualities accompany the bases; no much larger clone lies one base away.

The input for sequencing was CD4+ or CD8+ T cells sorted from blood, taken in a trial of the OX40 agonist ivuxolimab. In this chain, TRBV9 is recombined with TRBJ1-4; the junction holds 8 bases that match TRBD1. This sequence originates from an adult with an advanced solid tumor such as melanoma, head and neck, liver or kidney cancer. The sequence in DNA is TGTGCCAGCAGCTCAGGGGGCGCAACTAATGAAAAACTGTTTTTT. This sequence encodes CASSSGGATNEKLFF.